Shown below are 13 T cell receptor beta chains from a single sample sequenced in a study of T-cell reconstitution after alpha-beta-depleted transplantation in children. For TCRbeta, the library was prepared with unique molecular identifiers. TCRdb processed the PCR reads anew with MiXCR; each CDR3 protein has one entry. The table has 150,000 to 250,000 distinct CDR3 sequences, just over 14% seen once; the top ten hold around 14%. The sample was PBMCs from the stem cell graft donor, taken from the stem cell graft. Source of these receptors: a human donor who donated a stem cell graft to a child with acute lymphoblastic leukemia.

This clonotype has ten or more counts. The rearrangement links TRBV7-6 to TRBJ1-2; a weak D match, TRBD1 (5 bases). Germline assignment: CDR1 SGHVS and CDR2 FNYEAQ. The CDR3 has 16 amino acids. Trimming stripped 5 bases from V and 5 bases from J, with 21 bases between. The CDR3 region is CASSLGAGTAEYGYTF. The CDR3 region has the DNA TGTGCCAGCAGCCTCGGAGCCGGGACCGCCGAGTATGGCTACACCTTC.

This clonotype was picked up many times. The J gene is TRBJ1-2, the V gene TRBV5-1, with unresolved D. From germline, CDR1 is SGHRS and CDR2 YFSETQ. Trimming left V 4 bases short and J 4 bases short, with 17 bases between. The CDR3 is made up of 15 amino acids. CDR3 in amino acids: CASSPISEGPYGYTF. The CDR3, as DNA: TGCGCCAGCAGCCCGATCAGTGAAGGACCCTATGGCTACACCTTC.

At least ten counts were recorded for this clonotype. This sequence joins TRBV3-1 and TRBJ2-1, with D tentatively TRBD2 (6 bases). V was trimmed by 3 bases and J by 4 bases, leaving 16 bases between them. Germline CDR1 is LGHDT and CDR2 is YNNKEL (reference sequence). This CDR3 is built from 16 residues. CDR3 residues: CASSQQAGSSYNEQFF. For the CDR3, the DNA is TGTGCCAGCAGCCAGCAAGCGGGCTCAAGTTACAATGAGCAGTTCTTC.

This clonotype was counted many times. The gene calls are TRBV3-1 and TRBJ2-7, with D perhaps assigned TRBD1 or TRBD2 (6 bases each). V lost 2 bases to trimming and J lost 6 bases, with 20 bases between them. Germline V gives CDR1 LGHDT, CDR2 YNNKEL (reference sequence). CDR3 length equals 16 residues. The CDR3 region has the DNA TGTGCCAGCAGCCAACACGACAGGAGGGGGGTTCGCGAGCAGTACTTC. Amino acid sequence: CASSQHDRRGVREQYF.

This clonotype has ten or more counts. The chain uses TRBV12-3 or TRBV12-4 and TRBJ2-7, with D tentatively TRBD2 (6 bases). The CDR3 consists of 16 residues. The germline V and J ends were trimmed by 3 bases and 4 bases, with 19 bases remaining between them. In DNA, the CDR3 is TGTGCCAGCAGTTTTATGGGATTGGGGGACTCATACGAGCAGTACTTC. This translates into CASSFMGLGDSYEQYF.

In its sample, this clonotype was seen many times. The V call is TRBV7-2, the J call TRBJ2-1, with TRBD2 as a possible D gene (5 bases). The CDR3 spans 12 residues. V shed 0 bases and J shed 12 bases, with 9 bases lying between them. Germline V lookup: CDR1 SGHTA, CDR2 FQGNSA. The CDR3 loop reads CASSLAQEVQFF. CDR3 nucleotides: TGTGCCAGCAGCTTAGCCCAGGAGGTGCAGTTCTTC. Drawing the rest from reference TRBV7-2 and TRBJ2-1, the complete variable domain is GAGVSQSPSNKVTEKGKDVELRCDPISGHTALYWYRQSLGQGLEFLIYFQGNSAPDKSGLPSDRFSAERTGGSVSTLTIQRTQQEDSAVYLCASSLAQEVQFFGPGTRLTVL.

The sample holds a few counts of this clonotype. The chain employs TRBV12-3 or TRBV12-4 and TRBJ2-5; TRBD2 matches at 11 bases. The CDR3 has 17 amino acids. Trimming at V came to 6 bases and at J to 5 bases, leaving 14 bases not matched to a gene. CDR3 sequence (DNA): TGTGCCAGCAGCCCCACTCCCTCTAGCGGGAGGCGGGAGACCCAGTACTTC. Encoded protein: CASSPTPSSGRRETQYF.

This clonotype was seen ten or more times. The chain employs TRBV5-1 and TRBJ2-2; 12 bases are shared with TRBD1. Trimming removed 4 bases from V and 6 bases from J; junction bases left unmatched: 4. CDR1 and CDR2 (germline): SGHRS, YFSETQ. The CDR3 extends over 15 amino acids. CDR3 coding DNA: TGCGCCAGCAGCCTGGGACAGGGGGCATCCGGGGAGCTGTTTTTT. Translation: CASSLGQGASGELFF.

V usage is TRBV11-2 and J usage is TRBJ2-7; weak D call: TRBD2 (6 bases). The V end lost 5 bases, the J end lost 4 bases, and 21 bases lay between the germline ends. Germline CDR1 is SGHAT and CDR2 is FQNNGV. There are 16 residues in the CDR3. The CDR3 loop reads CASSPLGGKRRYEQYF. CDR3 in DNA: TGTGCCAGCAGCCCCCTTGGGGGGAAACGGAGGTACGAGCAGTACTTC.

This clonotype appeared many times. The rearrangement links TRBV7-2 to TRBJ2-2, with 9 bases aligning to TRBD1. The CDR3 totals 16 residues. Germline CDR1 is SGHTA and CDR2 is FQGNSA. V lost 2 bases to trimming and J lost 7 bases; unmatched junction nucleotides: 8. CDR3 in amino acids: CASSLWTGVQNGELFF. The CDR3 region has the DNA TGTGCCAGCAGCTTATGGACAGGGGTACAGAACGGGGAGCTGTTTTTT.

This clonotype was observed many times. The chain joins TRBV5-5 to TRBJ2-2; no clear D. The V end was cut by 4 bases, the J end by 6 bases, with 7 bases between. Germline V gene sequence: CDR1 SGHKS, CDR2 YYEKEE (reference sequence). This CDR3 region has 12 residues. DNA for the CDR3: TGTGCCAGCAGCGATCCCCCCGGGGAGCTGTTTTTT. It codes for CASSDPPGELFF.

This chain connects TRBV4-1 to TRBJ2-7, with 7 bases matching TRBD1. The junction had 10 bases not matched to a gene; V was cut back by 0 bases and J by 2 bases. Germline CDR1 is MGHRA and CDR2 is YSYEKL. The CDR3 covers 17 residues. This CDR3 reads CASSQEGQDVITYEQYF. CDR3 in DNA: TGCGCCAGCAGCCAAGAAGGACAGGACGTAATCACCTACGAGCAGTACTTC.

The chain has TRBV7-8 and TRBJ2-7; 10 positions match TRBD2. CDR1 is SGHVS, CDR2 FQNEAQ, per germline. Losses at the gene ends were 1 base for V and 0 bases for J; bases not matched to a gene: 6. The CDR3 totals 17 residues. The CDR3 region is CASSLVIAGGFSYEQYF. Written as DNA, the CDR3 is TGTGCCAGCAGCTTAGTAATAGCGGGAGGATTCTCCTACGAGCAGTACTTC.